The 2 T cell receptor beta chains listed next were all sequenced from one sample in a study of T cell changes during pregnancy in multiple sclerosis. Libraries were prepared by immunoSEQ multiplex PCR; TCRdb keeps only in-frame clonotypes and omits some of them. The sample carries more than 15,000 clones, almost 85% recorded once. The sample consisted of CD8+ T cells from peripheral blood mononuclear cells, taken in the second trimester of pregnancy. The receptors were gathered from a female donor in good health, enrolled as a control in a pregnancy study.

This sequence joins TRBV5-1 and TRBJ2-1, with D possibly being TRBD1 (5 bases). Per germline, CDR1 SGHRS and CDR2 YFSETQ. V was cut by 3 bases and J by 4 bases, with 8 bases left in between. The CDR3 loop spans 13 amino acids. CDR3 in amino acids: CASSSDSYNEQFF. The CDR3 region has the DNA TGCGCCAGCAGCTCCGACAGTTACAATGAGCAGTTCTTC.

The CDR3 DNA reads as TGCGCCAGCAGCATCCTCGGTACCGGGGAGCTGTTTTTT. Its translation: CASSILGTGELFF. The chain links TRBV4-3 to TRBJ2-2; D not resolved. Germline V CDR1 and CDR2: LGHNA, YSLEER. The CDR3 contains 13 residues. Trimming took off 5 bases at V and 5 bases at J, with 9 bases between the two ends.